The 5 T cell receptor beta chains in this list originate from one sample, sequenced in a study of T cell changes during pregnancy in multiple sclerosis (dated by TCRdb to between 2019 and 2020). The library came from the immunoSEQ multiplex PCR assay. Not all clones reach the TCRdb copy of this immuneACCESS table, which keeps in-frame sequences only. Checked studies attribute under half of the gap to unresolved V genes and leave the rest unexplained. The table for this sample lists around 110,000 clones; more than 85% of them were counted only once. Jointly, the top ten make up 1.5% of the sample. Here the sequenced sample was peripheral blood, taken in the third trimester of pregnancy. The receptor set was obtained from a female donor with multiple sclerosis, enrolled in a pregnancy study.

The V gene is TRBV9, the J gene TRBJ1-2, with TRBD1 identical over 7 bases. The CDR3 spans 16 residues. Germline CDR1 SGDLS, CDR2 YYNGEE. After removal of 0 bases from V and 0 bases from J, the junction contained 5 bases not matched to a gene. The CDR3 DNA sequence: TGTGCCAGCAGCGTAGAAGGGCAGGGGGCTAACTATGGCTACACCTTC. Translated: CASSVEGQGANYGYTF.

V and J are TRBV18 and TRBJ1-5; 11 bases align to TRBD1. After removal of 4 bases from V and 4 bases from J, the junction contained 3 bases not matched to a gene. The CDR3 extends over 15 amino acids. Germline V gene sequence: CDR1 KGHSH, CDR2 LQKENI. The CDR3 DNA follows: TGTGCCAGCTCACGGGACAGGGGGAGGAATCAGCCCCAGCATTTT. It encodes CASSRDRGRNQPQHF. Looking up the rest from reference TRBV18 and TRBJ1-5 gives the full variable domain: NAGVMQNPRHLVRRRGQEARLRCSPMKGHSHVYWYRQLPEEGLKFMVYLQKENIIDESGMPKERFSAEFPKEGPSILRIQQVVRGDSAAYFCASSRDRGRNQPQHFGDGTRLSIL.

The chain has TRBV6-5 and TRBJ1-6; no firm D call. This CDR3 has 12 residues. Germline V lookup: CDR1 MNHEY, CDR2 SVGAGI. With 3 bases removed from V and 12 bases from J, the gap between germline ends came to 9 bases. CDR3 DNA sequence: TGTGCCAGCAGTTATATCTCCGGACCCCTCCACTTT. It specifies CASSYISGPLHF.

Only a few counts were recorded for this clone. J is TRBJ1-1 and V is TRBV27, with D maybe TRBD1 (6 bases). Germline V gene sequence: CDR1 MNHEY, CDR2 SMNVEV (reference sequence). The length of the CDR3 is 14 residues. Trimming took 5 bases from V and 4 from J, leaving 14 bases between them. The CDR3 loop is CASSQNRVSTEAFF. The CDR3 coding sequence is TGTGCCAGCAGTCAGAACAGGGTGAGCACTGAAGCTTTCTTT.

The chain links TRBV6-4 to TRBJ1-1, with 7 bases that match TRBD1. The V segment lost 5 bases and the J segment 10 bases; nucleotides outside the gene matches: 16. The CDR3 is made up of 15 amino acids. Germline assignment: CDR1 MRHNA and CDR2 SNTAGT. The CDR3 DNA reads TGTGCCAGCAGTCCGGACTCCGGTGAGGGGGCACGAGCTTTCTTT. Translating gives CASSPDSGEGARAFF.